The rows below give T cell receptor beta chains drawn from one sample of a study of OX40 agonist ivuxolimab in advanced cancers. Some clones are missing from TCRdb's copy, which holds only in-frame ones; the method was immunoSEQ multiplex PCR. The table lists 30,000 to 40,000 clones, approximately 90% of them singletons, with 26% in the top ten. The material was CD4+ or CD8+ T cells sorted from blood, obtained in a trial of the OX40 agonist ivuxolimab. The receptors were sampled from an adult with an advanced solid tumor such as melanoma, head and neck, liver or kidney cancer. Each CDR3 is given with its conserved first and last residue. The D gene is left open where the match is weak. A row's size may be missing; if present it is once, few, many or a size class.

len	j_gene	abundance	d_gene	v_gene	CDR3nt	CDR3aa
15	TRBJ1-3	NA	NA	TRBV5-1	TGCGCCAGCAGCTTGGACAGAGGCTCTGGAAACACCATATATTTT	CASSLDRGSGNTIYF
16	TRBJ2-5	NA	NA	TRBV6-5	TGTGCCAGCAGTTACGGGAGCCCGGCCACTGGAGAGACCCAGTACTTC	CASSYGSPATGETQYF
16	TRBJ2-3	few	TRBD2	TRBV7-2	TGTGCCAGCAGCTTGACTAGCGGGGGGGCAACAGATACGCAGTATTTT	CASSLTSGGATDTQYF
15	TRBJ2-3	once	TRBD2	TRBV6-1	TGTGCCAGCGACTTAGCGGGAGCTGTCACAGATACGCAGTATTTT	CASDLAGAVTDTQYF
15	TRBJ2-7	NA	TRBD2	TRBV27	TGTGCCAGCAGTTTGTCCGGACTAGCGGCCTACGAGCAGTACTTC	CASSLSGLAAYEQYF
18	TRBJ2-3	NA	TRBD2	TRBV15	TGTGCCACCAGCAGAGACTGGGGACTAGCGGGAGTAACAGATACGCAGTATTTT	CATSRDWGLAGVTDTQYF
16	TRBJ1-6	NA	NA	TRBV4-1	TGCGCCAGCAGCCAAGATGGGGGGGCTTATAATTCACCCCTCCACTTT	CASSQDGGAYNSPLHF
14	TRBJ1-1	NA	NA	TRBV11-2	TGTGCCAGCAGCTTAGGTGAGGCGAACACTGAAGCTTTCTTT	CASSLGEANTEAFF
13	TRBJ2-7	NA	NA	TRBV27	TGTGCCAGCGTTCCAGGCGACTCCTACGAGCAGTACTTC	CASVPGDSYEQYF
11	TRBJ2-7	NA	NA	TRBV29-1	TGCAGCGTCGGCCAAGTTTACGAGCAGTACTTC	CSVGQVYEQYF
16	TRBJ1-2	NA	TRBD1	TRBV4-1	TGCGCCAGCAGCCACCCGGGACAGGAAACCCTTCGGGGCTACACCTTC	CASSHPGQETLRGYTF
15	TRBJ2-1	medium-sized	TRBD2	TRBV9	TGTGCCAGCAGCGAGGAGGGACTAGCGTTCGATGAGCAGTTCTTC	CASSEEGLAFDEQFF
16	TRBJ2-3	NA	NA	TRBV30	TGTGCCTGGAGTGCGGGGGCGTCCCCGCGGACAGATACGCAGTATTTT	CAWSAGASPRTDTQYF
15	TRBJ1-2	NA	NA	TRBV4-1	TGCGCCAGCAGCCAAGATCCCCGGGGTAACTATGGCTACACCTTC	CASSQDPRGNYGYTF
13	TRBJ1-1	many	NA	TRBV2	TGTGCCAGCATCGCCGGGGGGTTCACTGAAGCTTTCTTT	CASIAGGFTEAFF
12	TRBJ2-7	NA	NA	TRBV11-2	TGTGCCAGCAGCGGCCTCAATTACGAGCAGTACTTC	CASSGLNYEQYF
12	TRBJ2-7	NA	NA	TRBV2	TGTGCCAGCTTGAGGGGGGCCTACGAGCAGTACTTC	CASLRGAYEQYF
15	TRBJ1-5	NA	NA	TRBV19	TGTGCCAGTAGTATCGGTGGGGGGGGTAATCAGCCCCAGCATTTT	CASSIGGGGNQPQHF
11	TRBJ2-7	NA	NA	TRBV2	TGTGCCAGCAGTGAAGGTTACGAGCAGTACTTC	CASSEGYEQYF
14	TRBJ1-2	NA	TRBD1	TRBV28	TGTGCCAGCAGTCCCTCGACAGGGGTCTTAGGCTACACCTTC	CASSPSTGVLGYTF
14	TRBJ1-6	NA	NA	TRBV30	TGTGCCTGGAATCTGGGGGGTGTAGGATCACCCCTCCACTTT	CAWNLGGVGSPLHF
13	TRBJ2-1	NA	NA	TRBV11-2	TGTGCCAGCAGCTTGGTCGGGAGCAATGAGCAGTTCTTC	CASSLVGSNEQFF
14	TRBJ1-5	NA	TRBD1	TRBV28	TGTGCCAGCAGGGGGGACAGCATCAATCAGCCCCAGCATTTT	CASRGDSINQPQHF
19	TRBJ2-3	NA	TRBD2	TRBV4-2	TGTGCCAGCAGCCAAGCGGGTCTAGCGGGAGTCGGGGACACAGATACGCAGTATTTT	CASSQAGLAGVGDTDTQYF
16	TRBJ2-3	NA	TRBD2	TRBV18	TGTGCCAGCTCCCAGACTAGCGGGAGAGGCACAGATACGCAGTATTTT	CASSQTSGRGTDTQYF
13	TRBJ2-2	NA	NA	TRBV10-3	TGTGCCATCAGTGAGTTCGGGAGTTGGGAGCTGTTTTTT	CAISEFGSWELFF
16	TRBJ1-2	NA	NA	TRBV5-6	TGTGCCAGCAGCTTGGAATTGGGATTTAAGGGACATGGCTACACCTTC	CASSLELGFKGHGYTF
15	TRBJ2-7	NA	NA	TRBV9	TGTGCCAGCAGCGTAGCTTCGGGGGCTGGGTACGAGCAGTACTTC	CASSVASGAGYEQYF
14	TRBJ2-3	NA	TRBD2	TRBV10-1	TGCGCCAGCAGTGATCGAGCGGGAGACCAAACGCAGTATTTT	CASSDRAGDQTQYF
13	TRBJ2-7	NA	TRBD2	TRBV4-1	TGCGCCAGCAGCCAAGCGGGAGGGGACGAGCAGTACTTC	CASSQAGGDEQYF
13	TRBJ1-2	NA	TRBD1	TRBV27	TGTGCCAGCAGTTTAGGGACAGACTATGGCTACACCTTC	CASSLGTDYGYTF
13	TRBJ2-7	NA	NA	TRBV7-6	TGTGCCAGCAGCTTGGGGGGGCCGGACGAGCAGTACTTC	CASSLGGPDEQYF
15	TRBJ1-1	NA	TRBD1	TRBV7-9	TGTGCCAGCAGCCTTGGACAGGGCGGTATAGCTGAAGCTTTCTTT	CASSLGQGGIAEAFF
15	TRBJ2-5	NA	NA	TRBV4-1	TGCGCCAGCAGCGGCCGGGAGGGGGCAGGGGAGACCCAGTACTTC	CASSGREGAGETQYF
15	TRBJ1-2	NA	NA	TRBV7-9	TGTGCCAGCAGCCCCGGGATGACGGGCCCCTATGGCTACACCTTC	CASSPGMTGPYGYTF
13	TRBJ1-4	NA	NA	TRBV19	TGTGCCAGTAGTCTTGGGTTGAGTGAAAAACTGTTTTTT	CASSLGLSEKLFF
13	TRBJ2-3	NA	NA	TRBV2	TGTGCCAGCAGTGTTGTTGACACAGATACGCAGTATTTT	CASSVVDTDTQYF
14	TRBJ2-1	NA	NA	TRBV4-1	TGCGCCAGCAGCCAATCACTAGGGGGCAATGAGCAGTTCTTC	CASSQSLGGNEQFF
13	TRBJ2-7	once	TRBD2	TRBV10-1	TGCGCCAGCAGTCTGGGACTATCCTACGAGCAGTACTTC	CASSLGLSYEQYF
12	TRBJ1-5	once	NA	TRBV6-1	TGTGCCAGCAGTGAAGCACCGGGACCCTCTCATTTT	CASSEAPGPSHF
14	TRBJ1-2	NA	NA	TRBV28	TGTGCCAGCAGTTTGGGGACGGGATACTATGGCTACACCTTC	CASSLGTGYYGYTF
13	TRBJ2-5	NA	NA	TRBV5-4	TGTGCCAGCAGCCTTGTGACAGGCGAGACCCAGTACTTC	CASSLVTGETQYF
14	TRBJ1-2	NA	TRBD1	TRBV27	TGTGCCAGCAGTCCCGGACAGGGCGACTATGGCTACACCTTC	CASSPGQGDYGYTF
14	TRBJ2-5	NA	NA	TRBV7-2	TGTGCCAGCAGCTTAGAAGTGAGTCGAGAGACCCAGTACTTC	CASSLEVSRETQYF
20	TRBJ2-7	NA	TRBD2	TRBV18	TGTGCCAGCTCACCTCAGTCGACTAGCGGGAGGATCGTCCCCTCCTACGAGCAGTACTTC	CASSPQSTSGRIVPSYEQYF
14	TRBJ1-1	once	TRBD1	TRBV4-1	TGCGCCAGCAGCCCGGGACAGGGGAACACTGAAGCTTTCTTT	CASSPGQGNTEAFF
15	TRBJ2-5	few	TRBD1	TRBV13	TGTGCCAGCAGTTTTAAGGACAGGGAGCAAGAGACCCAGTACTTC	CASSFKDREQETQYF
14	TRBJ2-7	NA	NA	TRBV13	TGTGCCAGCAGCTTAAAAGGAAGGTGGGAAGAGCAGTACTTC	CASSLKGRWEEQYF
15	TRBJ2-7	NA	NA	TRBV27	TGTGCCAGCAGCGCGCCCGGGACGGATACCTACGAGCAGTACTTC	CASSAPGTDTYEQYF